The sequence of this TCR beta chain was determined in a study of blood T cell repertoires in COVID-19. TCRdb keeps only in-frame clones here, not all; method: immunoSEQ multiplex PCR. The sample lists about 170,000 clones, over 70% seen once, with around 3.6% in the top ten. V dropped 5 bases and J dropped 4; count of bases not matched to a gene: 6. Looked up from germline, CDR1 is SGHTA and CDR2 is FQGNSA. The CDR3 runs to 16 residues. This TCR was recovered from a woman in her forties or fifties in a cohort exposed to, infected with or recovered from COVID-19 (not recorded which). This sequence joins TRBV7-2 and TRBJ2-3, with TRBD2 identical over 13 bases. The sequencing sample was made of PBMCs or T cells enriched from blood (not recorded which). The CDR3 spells CASSGRTSGRSDTQYF. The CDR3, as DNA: TGTGCCAGCAGCGGGCGGACTAGCGGGAGATCAGATACGCAGTATTTT.